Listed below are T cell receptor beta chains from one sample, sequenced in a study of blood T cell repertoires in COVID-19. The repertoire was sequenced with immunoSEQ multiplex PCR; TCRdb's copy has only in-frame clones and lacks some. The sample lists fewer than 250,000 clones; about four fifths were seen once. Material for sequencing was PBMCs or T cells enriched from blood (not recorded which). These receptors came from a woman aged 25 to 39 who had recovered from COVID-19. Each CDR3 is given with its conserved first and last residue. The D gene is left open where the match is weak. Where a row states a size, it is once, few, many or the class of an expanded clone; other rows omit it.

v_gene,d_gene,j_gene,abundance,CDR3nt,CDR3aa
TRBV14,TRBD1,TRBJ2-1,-,TGTGCCAGCAGCCAGACATTCTCTTCGAGGGACAGGTATGAGCAGTTCTTC,CASSQTFSSRDRYEQFF
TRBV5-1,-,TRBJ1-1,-,TGCGCCAGCAGCTTGTTCTACCGGGGAGGGAACACTGAAGCTTTCTTT,CASSLFYRGGNTEAFF
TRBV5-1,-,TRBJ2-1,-,TGCGCCAGCAGCTTGGATGTGAGCGTGGGTGAGCAGTTCTTC,CASSLDVSVGEQFF
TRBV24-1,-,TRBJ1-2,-,TGTGCCACCTTATCCAACTATGGCTACACCTTC,CATLSNYGYTF
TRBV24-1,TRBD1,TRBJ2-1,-,TGTGCCACCAGTGATTTGGGGGCCAGGGACAGGGACAATGAGCAGTTCTTC,CATSDLGARDRDNEQFF
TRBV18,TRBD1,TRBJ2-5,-,TGTGCCAGCTCACCGGACAGGGGGCGTCCTCCGGTGGGGGAGACCCAGTACTTC,CASSPDRGRPPVGETQYF
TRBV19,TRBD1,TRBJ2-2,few,TGTGCCAGTAGTATTGGGACAGGGGGGACCGGGGAGCTGTTTTTT,CASSIGTGGTGELFF
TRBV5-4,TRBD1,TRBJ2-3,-,TGTGCCAGCAGACGGGACAGGGGAACAGATACGCAGTATTTT,CASRRDRGTDTQYF
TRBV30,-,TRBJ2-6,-,TGTGCCTGGAGTGCGAGGAGCTCTGGGGCCAACGTCCTGACTTTC,CAWSARSSGANVLTF
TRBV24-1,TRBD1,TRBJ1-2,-,TGTGCCACCAGTGATTTGCCCTGGGGCCGACAGGGCGTCGAGGGCTACACCTTC,CATSDLPWGRQGVEGYTF
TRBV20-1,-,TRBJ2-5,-,TGCAGTGCTAGTCCTCTAGCTCGGGAGACCCAGTACTTC,CSASPLARETQYF
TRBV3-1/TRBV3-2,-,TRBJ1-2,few,TGTGCCAGCAGCCAAGATCTGGGGCGGAACTATGGCTACACCTTC,CASSQDLGRNYGYTF
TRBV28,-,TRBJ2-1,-,TGTGCCAGCCTAAGGGACACCTCCAGCAATGAGCAGTTCTTC,CASLRDTSSNEQFF
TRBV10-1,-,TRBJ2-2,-,TGCGCCAGCAGTAGAGGGTTCCCGAACACCGGGGAGCTGTTTTTT,CASSRGFPNTGELFF
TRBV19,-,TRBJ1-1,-,TGTGCCAGTAGTATCACAGAGAACACTGAAGCTTTCTTT,CASSITENTEAFF
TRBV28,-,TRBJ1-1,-,TGTGCCAGCAGTTTAGCACAGGCCATGAACACTGAAGCTTTCTTT,CASSLAQAMNTEAFF
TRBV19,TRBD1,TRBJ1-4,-,TGTGCCAGTAGTAGAAGGACAGGGGTGACTAATGAAAAACTGTTTTTT,CASSRRTGVTNEKLFF
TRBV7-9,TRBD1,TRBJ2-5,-,TGTGCCAGCAGCGGTGGTACGGGCAGGGGGTCCGAGACCCAGTACTTC,CASSGGTGRGSETQYF
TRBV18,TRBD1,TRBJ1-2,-,TGTGCCAGCTCACCGCCGGACAGGGGGATTAACTATGGCTACACCTTC,CASSPPDRGINYGYTF
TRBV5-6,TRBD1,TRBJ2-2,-,TGTGCCAGCAGCTTGGCTGTGCAGGGGGAAGCCGGGGAGCTGTTTTTT,CASSLAVQGEAGELFF
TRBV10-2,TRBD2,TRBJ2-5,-,TGCGCCAGCAGCGGGACTAGCGGGAGGGCGTGGGAGACCCAGTACTTC,CASSGTSGRAWETQYF
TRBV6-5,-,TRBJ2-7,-,TGTGCCAGCAGTTACTGGAGGGAATCAGGATACGAGCAGTACTTC,CASSYWRESGYEQYF
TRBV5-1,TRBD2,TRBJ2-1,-,TGCGCCAGCAGCTTGGACCGCGGGAGGGCAGGCAATGAGCAGTTCTTC,CASSLDRGRAGNEQFF
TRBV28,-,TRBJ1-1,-,TGTGCCAGCAGTCAAGTAGGGGTCACTGAAGCTTTCTTT,CASSQVGVTEAFF
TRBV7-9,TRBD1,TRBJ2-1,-,TGTGCCAGCAGCTCCCGGGACAGGAAGCCCAATGAGCAGTTCTTC,CASSSRDRKPNEQFF
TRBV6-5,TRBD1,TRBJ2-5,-,TGTGCCAGCAGCGAGACAGGGTCAGAGACCCAGTACTTC,CASSETGSETQYF
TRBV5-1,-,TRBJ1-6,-,TGCGCCAGCAGCCCAGAACCTCAGGGAATCTATAATTCACCCCTCCACTTT,CASSPEPQGIYNSPLHF
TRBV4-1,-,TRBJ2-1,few,TGCGCCAGCAGCCAAGAGAGTGGGGGGTGGAGCTCCTACAATGAGCAGTTCTTC,CASSQESGGWSSYNEQFF
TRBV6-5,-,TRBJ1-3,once,TGTGCCAGCAGTTCCCTAAGCGGAAACACCATATATTTT,CASSSLSGNTIYF
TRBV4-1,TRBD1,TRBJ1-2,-,TGCGCCAGCAGCCAAGTAAAGGGGGCGGTCAACTATGGCTACACCTTC,CASSQVKGAVNYGYTF
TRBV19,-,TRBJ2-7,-,TGTGCCAGTAGTGGGCAGGACTTACCCTACGAGCAGTACTTC,CASSGQDLPYEQYF
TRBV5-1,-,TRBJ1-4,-,TGCGCCAGCAGCCCACAAACTAATGAAAAACTGTTTTTT,CASSPQTNEKLFF
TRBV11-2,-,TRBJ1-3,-,TGTGCCAGCAGCTTCGGTGTTTCTGGAAACACCATATATTTT,CASSFGVSGNTIYF
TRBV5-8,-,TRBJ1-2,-,TGTGCCAGCAGCTTAGGGGGATTTGGGGATGGCTACACCTTC,CASSLGGFGDGYTF
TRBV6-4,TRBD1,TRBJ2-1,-,TGTGCCAGCAGTGACTCGAGACAGGGGGCCGGTGAGCAGTTCTTC,CASSDSRQGAGEQFF
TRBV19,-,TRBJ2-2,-,TGTGCCAGTAGTAGGCAGAACACCGGGGAGCTGTTTTTT,CASSRQNTGELFF
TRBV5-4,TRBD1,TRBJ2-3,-,TGTGCCAGCCTGTTTACAGGGGGTAGCACAGATACGCAGTATTTT,CASLFTGGSTDTQYF
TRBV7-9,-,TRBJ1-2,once,TGTGCCAGCAGCTTAGTGGCGGGGGACTATGGCTACACCTTC,CASSLVAGDYGYTF